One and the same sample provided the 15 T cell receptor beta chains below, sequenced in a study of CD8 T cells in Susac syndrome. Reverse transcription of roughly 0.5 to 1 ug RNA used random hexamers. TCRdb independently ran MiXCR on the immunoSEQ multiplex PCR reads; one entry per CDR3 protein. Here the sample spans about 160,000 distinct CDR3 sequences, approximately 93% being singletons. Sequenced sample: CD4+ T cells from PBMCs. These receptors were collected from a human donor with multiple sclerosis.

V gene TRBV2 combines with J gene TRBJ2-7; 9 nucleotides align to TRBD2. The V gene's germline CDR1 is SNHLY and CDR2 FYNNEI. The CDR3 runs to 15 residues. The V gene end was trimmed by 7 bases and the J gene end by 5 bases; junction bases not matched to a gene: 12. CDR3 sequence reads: CASIPSGIRKDEQYF. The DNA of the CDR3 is TGTGCCAGCATCCCTAGCGGGATAAGGAAGGACGAGCAGTACTTC.

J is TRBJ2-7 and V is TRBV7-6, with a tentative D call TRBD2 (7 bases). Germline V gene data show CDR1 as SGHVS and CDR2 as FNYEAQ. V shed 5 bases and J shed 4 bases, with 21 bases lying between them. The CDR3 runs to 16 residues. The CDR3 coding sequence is TGTGCCAGCAGCCCCGTGCGGGGGCGCGGAGGATACGAGCAGTACTTC. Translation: CASSPVRGRGGYEQYF.

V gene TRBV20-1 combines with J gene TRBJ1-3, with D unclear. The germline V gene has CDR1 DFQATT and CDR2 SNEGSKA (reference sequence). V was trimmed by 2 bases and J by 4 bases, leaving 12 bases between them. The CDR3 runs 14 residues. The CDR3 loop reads CSARKRAPGNTIYF. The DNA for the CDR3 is TGCAGTGCTAGAAAAAGAGCGCCCGGAAACACCATATATTTT.

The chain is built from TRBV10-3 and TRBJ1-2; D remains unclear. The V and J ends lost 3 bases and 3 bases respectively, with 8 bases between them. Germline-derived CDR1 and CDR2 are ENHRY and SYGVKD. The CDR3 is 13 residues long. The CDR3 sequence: CAISDNGDYGYTF. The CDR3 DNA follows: TGTGCCATCAGTGACAACGGAGACTATGGCTACACCTTC.

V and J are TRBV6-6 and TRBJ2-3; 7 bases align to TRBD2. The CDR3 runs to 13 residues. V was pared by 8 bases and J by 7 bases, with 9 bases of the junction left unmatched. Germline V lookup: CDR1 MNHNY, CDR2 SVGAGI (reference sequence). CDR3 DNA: TGTGCCAGCGGGAGGGCCCACTCACATACGCAGTATTTT. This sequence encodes CASGRAHSHTQYF.

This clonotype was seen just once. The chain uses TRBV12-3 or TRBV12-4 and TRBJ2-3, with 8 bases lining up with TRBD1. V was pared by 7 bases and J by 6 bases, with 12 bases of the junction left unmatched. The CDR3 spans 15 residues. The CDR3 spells CASTTVGQGVDTQYF. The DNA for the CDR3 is TGTGCCAGCACCACCGTAGGACAGGGAGTCGATACGCAGTATTTT.

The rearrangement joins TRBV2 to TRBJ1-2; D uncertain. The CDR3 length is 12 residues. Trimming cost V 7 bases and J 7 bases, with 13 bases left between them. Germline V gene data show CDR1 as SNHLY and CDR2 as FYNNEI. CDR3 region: CASNGGEGGYTF. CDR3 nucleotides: TGTGCCAGCAATGGTGGCGAGGGTGGCTACACCTTC.

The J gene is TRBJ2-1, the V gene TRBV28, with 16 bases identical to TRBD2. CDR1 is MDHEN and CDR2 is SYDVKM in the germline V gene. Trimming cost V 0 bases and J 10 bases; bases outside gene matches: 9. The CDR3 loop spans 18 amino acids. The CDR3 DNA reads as TGTGCCAGCAGTTTATGGGGACTAGCGGGAGGGCGGGGTGGGGAGCAGTTCTTC. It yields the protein CASSLWGLAGGRGGEQFF.

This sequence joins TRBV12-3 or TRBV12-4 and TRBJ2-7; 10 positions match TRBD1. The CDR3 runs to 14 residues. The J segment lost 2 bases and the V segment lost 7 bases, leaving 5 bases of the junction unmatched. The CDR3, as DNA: TGTGCCAGCACTATAGGACAGGGGGCCTACGAGCAGTACTTC. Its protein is CASTIGQGAYEQYF.

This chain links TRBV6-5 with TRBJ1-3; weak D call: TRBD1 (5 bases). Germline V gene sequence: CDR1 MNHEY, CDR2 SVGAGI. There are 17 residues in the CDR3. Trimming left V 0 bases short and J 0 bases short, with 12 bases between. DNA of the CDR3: TGTGCCAGCAGTTACTCTGGGGGAGTGAGCTCTGGAAACACCATATATTTT. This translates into CASSYSGGVSSGNTIYF.

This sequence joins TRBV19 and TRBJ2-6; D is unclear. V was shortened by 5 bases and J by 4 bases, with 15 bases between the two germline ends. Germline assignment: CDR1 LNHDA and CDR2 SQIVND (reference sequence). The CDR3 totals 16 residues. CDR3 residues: CASSPLQAIGANVLTF. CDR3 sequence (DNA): TGTGCCAGTAGTCCCCTTCAAGCCATAGGGGCCAACGTCCTGACTTTC.

CDR3 sequence (DNA): TGTGCCAGCCACTTAAGGTTTCAGGACACTGAAGCTTTCTTT. Translation: CASHLRFQDTEAFF. This chain links TRBV28 with TRBJ1-1; D gene uncertain. The CDR3 totals 14 residues. Between the trimmed V and J ends, which lost 8 bases and 3 bases, there was a span of 16 bases. The germline V gene encodes CDR1 MDHEN and CDR2 SYDVKM.

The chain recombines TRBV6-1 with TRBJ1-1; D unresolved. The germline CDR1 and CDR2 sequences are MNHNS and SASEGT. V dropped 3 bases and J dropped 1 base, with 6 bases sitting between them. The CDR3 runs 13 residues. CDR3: CASSEVGNTEAFF. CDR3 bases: TGTGCCAGCAGTGAGGTAGGGAACACTGAAGCTTTCTTT.

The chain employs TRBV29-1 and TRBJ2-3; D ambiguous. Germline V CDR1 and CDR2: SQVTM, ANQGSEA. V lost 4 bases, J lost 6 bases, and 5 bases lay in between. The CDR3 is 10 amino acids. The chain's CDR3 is CSVADDTQYF. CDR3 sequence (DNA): TGCAGCGTTGCCGACGATACGCAGTATTTT.

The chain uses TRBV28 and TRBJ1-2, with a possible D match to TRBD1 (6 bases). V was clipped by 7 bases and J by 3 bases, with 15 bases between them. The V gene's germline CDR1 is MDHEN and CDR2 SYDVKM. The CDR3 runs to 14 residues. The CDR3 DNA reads TGTGCCAGCAACCCACGGGGGGCGGACTATGGCTACACCTTC. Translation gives CASNPRGADYGYTF.